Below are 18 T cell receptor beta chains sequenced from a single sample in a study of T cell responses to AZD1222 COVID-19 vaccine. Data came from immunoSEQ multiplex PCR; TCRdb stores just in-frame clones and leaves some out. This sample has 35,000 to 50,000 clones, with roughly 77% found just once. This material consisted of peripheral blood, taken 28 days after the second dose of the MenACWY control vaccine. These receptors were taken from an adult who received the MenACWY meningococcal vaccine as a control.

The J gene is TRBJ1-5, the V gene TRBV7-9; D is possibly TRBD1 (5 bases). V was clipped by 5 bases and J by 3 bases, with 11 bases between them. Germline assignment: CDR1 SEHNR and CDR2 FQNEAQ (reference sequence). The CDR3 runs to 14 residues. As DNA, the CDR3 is TGTGCCAGCAGCGTCTCCGGGACCAATCAGCCCCAGCATTTT. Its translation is CASSVSGTNQPQHF.

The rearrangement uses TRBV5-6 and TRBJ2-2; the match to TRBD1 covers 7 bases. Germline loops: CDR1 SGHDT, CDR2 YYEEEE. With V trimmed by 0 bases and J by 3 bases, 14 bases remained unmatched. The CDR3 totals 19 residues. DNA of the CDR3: TGTGCCAGCAGCTTGGAAGCGAGGTGGGGACAGAGAGACACCGGGGAGCTGTTTTTT. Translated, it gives CASSLEARWGQRDTGELFF.

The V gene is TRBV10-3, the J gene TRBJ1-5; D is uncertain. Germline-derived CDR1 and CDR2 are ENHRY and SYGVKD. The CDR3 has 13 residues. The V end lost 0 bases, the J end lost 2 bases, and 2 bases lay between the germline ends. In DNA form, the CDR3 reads TGTGCCATCAGTGAGTCGGGCAATCAGCCCCAGCATTTT. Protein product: CAISESGNQPQHF.

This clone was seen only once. The CDR3 region is CASSPKALSTGELFF. The DNA for the CDR3 is TGTGCCAGCAGCCCGAAGGCGCTAAGCACCGGGGAGCTGTTTTTT. V and J are TRBV3-1 (or the pseudogene TRBV3-2) and TRBJ2-2; D gene uncertain. In germline, CDR1 is LGHDT, CDR2 YNNKEL (reference sequence). V lost 4 bases to trimming and J lost 4 bases, with 13 bases between them. This CDR3 has 15 amino acids.

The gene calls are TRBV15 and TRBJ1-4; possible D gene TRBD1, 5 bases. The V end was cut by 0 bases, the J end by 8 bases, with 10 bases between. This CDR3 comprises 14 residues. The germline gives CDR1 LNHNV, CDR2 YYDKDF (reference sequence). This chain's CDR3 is CATSRDAGGEKLFF. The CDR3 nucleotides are TGTGCCACCAGCAGAGATGCGGGGGGGGAAAAACTGTTTTTT.

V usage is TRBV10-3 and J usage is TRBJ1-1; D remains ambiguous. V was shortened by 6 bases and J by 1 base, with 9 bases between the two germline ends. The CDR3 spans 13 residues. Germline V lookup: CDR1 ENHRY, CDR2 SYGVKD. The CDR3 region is CAISRDPNTEAFF. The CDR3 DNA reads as TGTGCCATCAGCCGAGATCCGAACACTGAAGCTTTCTTT.

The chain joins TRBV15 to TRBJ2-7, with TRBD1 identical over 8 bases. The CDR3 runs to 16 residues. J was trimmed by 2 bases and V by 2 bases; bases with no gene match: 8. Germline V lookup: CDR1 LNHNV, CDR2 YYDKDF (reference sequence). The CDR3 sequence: CATSRTPGTGAYEQYF. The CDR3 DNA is TGTGCCACCAGCAGAACTCCCGGGACAGGAGCCTACGAGCAGTACTTC.

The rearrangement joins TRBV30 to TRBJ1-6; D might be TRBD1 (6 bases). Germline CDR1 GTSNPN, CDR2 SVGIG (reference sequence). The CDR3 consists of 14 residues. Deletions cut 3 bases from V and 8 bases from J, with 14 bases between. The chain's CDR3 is CAWSLGTSDSPLHF. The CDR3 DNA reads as TGTGCCTGGAGCCTGGGGACATCTGATTCACCCCTCCACTTT. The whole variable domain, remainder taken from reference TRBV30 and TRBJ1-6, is SQTIHQWPATLVQPVGSPLSLECTVEGTSNPNLYWYRQAAGRGLQLLFYSVGIGQISSEVPQNLSASRPQDRQFILSSKKLLLSDSGFYLCAWSLGTSDSPLHFGNGTRLTVT.

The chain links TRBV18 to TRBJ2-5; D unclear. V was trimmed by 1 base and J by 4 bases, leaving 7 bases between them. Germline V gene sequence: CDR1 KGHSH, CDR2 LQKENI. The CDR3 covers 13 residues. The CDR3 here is CASSPHPGETQYF. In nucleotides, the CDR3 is TGTGCCAGCTCACCACATCCAGGAGAGACCCAGTACTTC.

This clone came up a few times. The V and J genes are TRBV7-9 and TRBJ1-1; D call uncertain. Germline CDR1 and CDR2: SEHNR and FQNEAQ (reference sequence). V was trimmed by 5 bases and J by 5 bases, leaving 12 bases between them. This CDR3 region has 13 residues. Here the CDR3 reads CASSVGWRTEAFF. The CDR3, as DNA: TGTGCCAGCAGCGTAGGGTGGCGGACTGAAGCTTTCTTT.

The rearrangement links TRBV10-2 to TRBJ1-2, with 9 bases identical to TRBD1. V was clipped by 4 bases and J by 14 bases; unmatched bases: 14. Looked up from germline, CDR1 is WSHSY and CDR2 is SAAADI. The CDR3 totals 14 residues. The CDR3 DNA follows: TGCGCCAGCAGTGGATTACAGGGGGCACCCGGGTTAACCTTC. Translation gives CASSGLQGAPGLTF.

The CDR3 loop reads CASSPPAGANTEAFF. The CDR3 coding sequence is TGTGCCAGCAGCCCCCCGGCGGGGGCGAACACTGAAGCTTTCTTT. V and J are TRBV7-9 and TRBJ1-1, with D possibly matching TRBD1 (6 bases). V dropped 5 bases and J dropped 1 base, with 14 bases sitting between them. Germline CDR1 SEHNR, CDR2 FQNEAQ (reference sequence). The CDR3 runs 15 residues.

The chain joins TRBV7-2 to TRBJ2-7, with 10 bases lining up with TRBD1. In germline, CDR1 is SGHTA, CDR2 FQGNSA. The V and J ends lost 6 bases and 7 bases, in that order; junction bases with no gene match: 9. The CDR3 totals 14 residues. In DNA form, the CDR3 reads TGTGCCAGCAGTCCCGGGACAGGGGTCTTTGAGCAGTACTTC. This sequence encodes CASSPGTGVFEQYF.

CDR3 sequence reads: CASSLKGAGDEQYV. As DNA, the CDR3 is TGTGCCAGCAGCCTAAAGGGGGCGGGGGACGAGCAGTACGTC. The rearrangement uses TRBV7-9 and TRBJ2-7; D may correspond to TRBD1 or TRBD2 (7 bases each). The germline V gene encodes CDR1 SEHNR and CDR2 FQNEAQ (reference sequence). The CDR3 loop spans 14 amino acids. V lost 5 bases and J lost 5, with 16 bases in between.

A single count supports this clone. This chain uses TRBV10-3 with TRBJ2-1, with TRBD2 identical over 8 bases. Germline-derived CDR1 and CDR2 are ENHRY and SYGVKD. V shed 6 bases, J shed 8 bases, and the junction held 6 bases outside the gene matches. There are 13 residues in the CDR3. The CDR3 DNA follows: TGTGCCATCAGGGAAAGCGGGAGTGATGAGCAGTTCTTC. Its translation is CAIRESGSDEQFF.

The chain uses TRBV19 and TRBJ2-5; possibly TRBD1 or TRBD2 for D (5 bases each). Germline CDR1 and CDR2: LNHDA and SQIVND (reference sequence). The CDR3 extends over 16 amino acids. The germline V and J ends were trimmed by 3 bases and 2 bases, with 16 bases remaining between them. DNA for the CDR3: TGTGCCAGTAGTATCTCGGTAGAGGGACCTCAAGAGACCCAGTACTTC. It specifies CASSISVEGPQETQYF.

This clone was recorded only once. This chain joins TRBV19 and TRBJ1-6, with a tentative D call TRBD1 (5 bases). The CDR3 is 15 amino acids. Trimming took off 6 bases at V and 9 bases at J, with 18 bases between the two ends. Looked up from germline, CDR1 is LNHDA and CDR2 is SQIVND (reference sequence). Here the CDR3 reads CASSRREVQGSPLHF. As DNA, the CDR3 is TGTGCCAGTAGCCGTCGGGAGGTCCAGGGTTCACCCCTCCACTTT.

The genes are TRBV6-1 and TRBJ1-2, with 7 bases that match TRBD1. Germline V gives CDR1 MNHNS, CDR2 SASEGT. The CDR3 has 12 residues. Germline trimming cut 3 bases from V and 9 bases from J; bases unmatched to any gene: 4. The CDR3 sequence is CASSETGRSYTF. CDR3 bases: TGTGCCAGCAGTGAGACAGGGAGGAGCTACACCTTC.